This is a list of T cell receptor beta chains from one sample in a study of cytotoxic CD8 clonotypes in ibrutinib-treated CLL. Profiled with immunoSEQ multiplex PCR; TCRdb holds only in-frame clones, not every one. The repertoire holds approximately 140,000 clones, roughly 77% seen once, with approximately 30% in the top ten. Material: PBMCs, obtained after 12 months of ibrutinib treatment. The receptor source for this set is a human donor with chronic lymphocytic leukemia. Both conserved end residues are part of each CDR3. The D gene is left open where the match is weak. Some rows mark clone size as missing; the rest say once, few, many or name a class of expanded clone.

CDR3 length	D gene	clone size	J gene	V gene	CDR3 DNA	CDR3 protein
15	.	.	TRBJ2-7	TRBV28	TGTGCCAGCATTACCGCGGGTCTTGAATCCTACGAGCAGTACTTC	CASITAGLESYEQYF
17	.	.	TRBJ1-3	TRBV7-9	TGTGCCAGCAGCTTAGGTTATAGTTGGCTAACTGGAAACACCATATATTTT	CASSLGYSWLTGNTIYF
14	.	.	TRBJ2-7	TRBV15	TGTGCCACCAGCGGCCGGGACGTTTCCTACGAGCAGTACTTC	CATSGRDVSYEQYF
14	.	.	TRBJ2-3	TRBV9	TGTGCCAGCAGCGTAAGTCCACTCACAGATACGCAGTATTTT	CASSVSPLTDTQYF
16	TRBD1	.	TRBJ2-2	TRBV6-1	TGTGCCAGCAGTGGCACCGGGACAGGGACCACCGGGGAGCTGTTTTTT	CASSGTGTGTTGELFF
15	.	.	TRBJ1-1	TRBV5-5	TGTGCCAGCAGCTTTGTATCACAGGCCTACACTGAAGCTTTCTTT	CASSFVSQAYTEAFF
18	TRBD2	.	TRBJ2-5	TRBV7-2	TGTGCCAGCAGCTTTGGTTTGTTTCGGGGGGGATACCAAGAGACCCAGTACTTC	CASSFGLFRGGYQETQYF
15	.	once	TRBJ1-1	TRBV6-5	TGTGCCAGCAGTTACCAAGAACAGATTAACACTGAAGCTTTCTTT	CASSYQEQINTEAFF
12	.	.	TRBJ2-7	TRBV2	TGTGCCAGCCGCGGACAGAACTACGAGCAGTACTTC	CASRGQNYEQYF
15	.	.	TRBJ2-2	TRBV5-1	TGCGCCAGCAGCTTGGGCGCTAGCGTCACCGGGGAGCTGTTTTTT	CASSLGASVTGELFF
18	.	once	TRBJ1-1	TRBV5-6	TGTGCCAGCAGCGCAACGCAGGGGAGATTCCCCTCGAACACTGAAGCTTTCTTT	CASSATQGRFPSNTEAFF
17	.	.	TRBJ2-1	TRBV5-8	TGTGCCAGCAGCTCTTATAAGGCGGAAAACGGGCACAATGAGCAGTTCTTC	CASSSYKAENGHNEQFF
16	TRBD2	.	TRBJ2-1	TRBV4-1	TGCGCCAGCAGCCAAGTCGGACTAGCGGTATACAATGAGCAGTTCTTC	CASSQVGLAVYNEQFF
11	.	.	TRBJ1-1	TRBV6-1	TGTGCCACCCATATTAACACTGAAGCTTTCTTT	CATHINTEAFF
13	TRBD2	.	TRBJ2-7	TRBV7-2	TGTGCCAGCAGCCGGACTAGCGACAGCGAGCAGTACTTC	CASSRTSDSEQYF
12	.	.	TRBJ1-1	TRBV9	TGTGCCAGCGGTGGGGGGCGAAGGGGTGCTTTCTTT	CASGGGRRGAFF
14	TRBD2	.	TRBJ2-3	TRBV7-9	TGTGCCGTTGCAGCGGGGGGATACACAGATACGCAGTATTTT	CAVAAGGYTDTQYF
15	TRBD1	once	TRBJ2-7	TRBV9	TGTGCCAGCAGCGGACGACAGGGGGCCCCCCACGAGCAGTACTTC	CASSGRQGAPHEQYF
11	.	.	TRBJ2-3	TRBV6-1	TGTGCCAGCAGAATAGTGGATACGCAGTATTTT	CASRIVDTQYF
17	TRBD2	.	TRBJ2-2	TRBV4-2	TGTGCCAGCAGCCAGGACCCGGGACTAGCGGGAGCCGGGGAGCTGTTTTTT	CASSQDPGLAGAGELFF
15	.	.	TRBJ2-3	TRBV5-1	TGCGCCAGCAGCTCGGGACGAGCTAGCACAGATACGCAGTATTTT	CASSSGRASTDTQYF
14	.	.	TRBJ2-7	TRBV27	TGTGCCAGCAGTTTATCGATTAGCGGCCACGAGCAGTACTTC	CASSLSISGHEQYF
12	TRBD1	.	TRBJ2-7	TRBV15	TGTGCCACCAGCCTGGACCGGGACAGGTTGACCTTC	CATSLDRDRLTF
15	.	.	TRBJ2-2	TRBV5-1	TGCGCCAGCAGCTTGTATGCTCTTAACACCGGGGAGCTGTTTTTT	CASSLYALNTGELFF
14	TRBD1	.	TRBJ2-1	TRBV28	TGTGCCAGCAGGGGAACGGGGACAGCTAATGAGCAGTTCTTC	CASRGTGTANEQFF
11	.	.	TRBJ2-5	TRBV11-2	TGTGCCAGCAGTCGGGGGGAGACCCAGTACTTC	CASSRGETQYF
15	TRBD1	.	TRBJ2-1	TRBV14	TGTGCCAGCAGAGACGACAGGGGGCTCTACAATGAGCAGTTCTTC	CASRDDRGLYNEQFF
15	.	.	TRBJ1-2	TRBV28	TGTGCCAGCAGGCTATCCGCAGGGAAAGGCTATGGCTACACCTTC	CASRLSAGKGYGYTF
15	.	.	TRBJ1-3	TRBV2	TGTGCCAGCAGTGGGGTGGCGGGCTCTGGAAACACCATATATTTT	CASSGVAGSGNTIYF
16	TRBD1	.	TRBJ2-6	TRBV28	TGTGCCAGCGTGGGACAGGGGATCTTTGGGGCCAACGTCCTGACTTTC	CASVGQGIFGANVLTF
14	.	few	TRBJ1-2	TRBV7-2	TGTGCCAGCAGCTTGGGAATGGGGAACTATGGCTACACCTTC	CASSLGMGNYGYTF
14	TRBD2	.	TRBJ2-3	TRBV7-2	TGTGCCCTTGGCTCGCGGGGGGGCACAGATACGCAGTATTTT	CALGSRGGTDTQYF
15	.	.	TRBJ1-1	TRBV11-3	TGTGCCAGCAGCTTTCAGGGAACCCTGAACACTGAAGCTTTCTTT	CASSFQGTLNTEAFF
18	TRBD2	.	TRBJ2-1	TRBV5-1	TGCGCCAGCAGCTTGGGGGTTGCGGGAGCGGGCTCCTACAATGAGCAGTTCTTC	CASSLGVAGAGSYNEQFF
14	.	.	TRBJ1-2	TRBV2	TGTGCCAGCGGTAGACCGGGGTACGAAGATGGCTACACCTTC	CASGRPGYEDGYTF
16	.	.	TRBJ1-4	TRBV7-6	TGTGCCGCTGGGAGGGGGGCAACGGTTCTTAATGAAAAACTGTTTTTT	CAAGRGATVLNEKLFF
15	.	few	TRBJ1-2	TRBV6-4	TGCGCCAGCAGTGACGTGGCAGGGGTGGACTATGGCTACACCTTC	CASSDVAGVDYGYTF
13	.	.	TRBJ2-2	TRBV30	TGTGCCTGGAGTGTAGTAGGAGCCGGGGAGCTGTTTTTT	CAWSVVGAGELFF
17	.	.	TRBJ1-5	TRBV12-2	TGTGCAAGTCGCTTTCCGCCAGGCAGGGCCACAAATCAGCCCCAGCATTTT	CASRFPPGRATNQPQHF
14	TRBD1	.	TRBJ2-7	TRBV5-1	TGCGCCAGCAGCACCCGGACAGGGCCGTACGAGCAGTACTTC	CASSTRTGPYEQYF
12	.	.	TRBJ2-1	TRBV10-3	TGTGCCATCAGTGACACTAGCAGCGAGCAGTTCTTC	CAISDTSSEQFF
10	.	few	TRBJ2-7	TRBV20-1	TGCAGTGCTACGCCGCACGAGCAGTACTTC	CSATPHEQYF
11	.	.	TRBJ2-7	TRBV5-6	TGTGCCAGCAGCGTAGGGTACGAGCAGTACTTC	CASSVGYEQYF